Listed below are T cell receptor beta chains from one sample, sequenced in a study of neurological immune-mediated disorders. TCRdb passed the 5' RACE reads through MiXCR, listing each CDR3 protein once. The sample yields around 37,000 distinct CDR3 sequences, about 3.3% seen once. The sequenced sample consisted of PBMCs. The receptor source for this set is a woman in her sixties or seventies with multiple sclerosis. Each CDR3 is given with its conserved first and last residue. The D gene is left open where the match is weak. Clone size appears in some rows only: once, few, many, or a class for an expanded clone.

clone size	D gene	V gene	J gene	CDR3 protein	CDR3 DNA
few	-	TRBV20-1	TRBJ2-1	CSARGSGAYNEQFF	TGCAGTGCTAGAGGTTCGGGCGCCTACAATGAGCAGTTCTTC
many	-	TRBV20-1	TRBJ2-2	CSARTGWGVRSGELFF	TGCAGTGCTAGAACCGGCTGGGGGGTTAGGTCCGGGGAGCTGTTTTTT
many	-	TRBV20-1	TRBJ2-4	CSARQGSENIQYF	TGCAGTGCTAGACAGGGTTCGGAAAACATTCAGTACTTC
many	-	TRBV18	TRBJ1-1	CASSPTNTEAFF	TGTGCCAGCTCGCCTACGAACACTGAAGCTTTCTTT
many	-	TRBV12-3/TRBV12-4	TRBJ2-6	CASRQRLGAGSGANVLTF	TGTGCCAGCAGGCAAAGACTAGGCGCGGGCTCTGGGGCCAACGTCCTGACTTTC
-	-	TRBV12-3/TRBV12-4	TRBJ2-7	CASSFLPSWRRYEQYF	TGTGCCAGCAGTTTTTTGCCCTCGTGGAGACGCTATGAGCAGTACTTC
many	-	TRBV29-1	TRBJ2-5	CSVDRSDQETQYF	TGCAGCGTCGACCGTTCAGATCAAGAGACCCAGTACTTC
many	-	TRBV7-8	TRBJ2-2	CASSLALSTANTGELFF	TGTGCCAGCAGCTTAGCCCTATCGACAGCGAACACCGGGGAGCTGTTTTTT
many	-	TRBV12-3/TRBV12-4	TRBJ1-5	CASSLGTTNQPQHF	TGTGCCAGCAGTTTAGGGACGACGAATCAGCCCCAGCATTTT
many	-	TRBV27	TRBJ1-2	CASSSLDRYGYTF	TGTGCCAGCAGTTCATTGGACCGCTATGGCTACACCTTC
many	-	TRBV5-1	TRBJ2-7	CASSLEGLASYEQYF	TGCGCCAGCAGCTTGGAGGGGCTGGCCTCCTACGAGCAGTACTTC
many	TRBD1	TRBV5-1	TRBJ2-4	CASARSGTGMGENIQYF	TGCGCCAGCGCCAGATCCGGGACAGGGATGGGGGAAAACATTCAGTACTTC
-	-	TRBV9	TRBJ2-7	CASSVTPTYEQYF	TGTGCCAGCAGCGTAACCCCTACCTACGAGCAGTACTTC
many	-	TRBV18	TRBJ1-5	CASSPGGQPNQPQHF	TGTGCCAGCTCACCAGGAGGACAGCCCAATCAGCCCCAGCATTTT
many	TRBD1	TRBV10-1	TRBJ1-2	CASSAGQGWNGYTF	TGCGCCAGCAGTGCGGGACAGGGTTGGAATGGCTACACCTTC
medium-sized	-	TRBV7-2	TRBJ1-1	CASSRDLSEAFF	TGTGCCAGCAGCCGGGACCTCTCTGAAGCTTTCTTT
few	-	TRBV7-9	TRBJ1-5	CASSLDTQPQHF	TGTGCCAGCAGCTTAGATACTCAGCCCCAGCATTTT
many	TRBD1	TRBV12-3/TRBV12-4	TRBJ2-7	CASSPPGQWNEQYF	TGTGCCAGCAGTCCTCCGGGACAGTGGAACGAGCAGTACTTC
many	TRBD1	TRBV7-9	TRBJ2-7	CASSSLGTGSSYEQYF	TGTGCCAGCAGTTCTCTTGGGACAGGGAGCTCCTACGAGCAGTACTTC
many	-	TRBV20-1	TRBJ2-2	CSAIVRIPGELFF	TGCAGTGCTATCGTAAGGATCCCCGGGGAGCTGTTTTTT
many	TRBD1	TRBV7-9	TRBJ1-6	CASSPEGAGSPLHF	TGTGCCAGCAGCCCCGAGGGGGCGGGCTCACCCCTCCACTTT
many	TRBD1	TRBV20-1	TRBJ2-1	CSARPMDRVRDNEQFF	TGCAGTGCTAGACCAATGGACAGGGTCCGGGACAATGAGCAGTTCTTC
medium-sized	TRBD1	TRBV20-1	TRBJ2-7	CSAPGTGTYEQYF	TGCAGTGCCCCCGGGACAGGGACCTACGAGCAGTACTTC